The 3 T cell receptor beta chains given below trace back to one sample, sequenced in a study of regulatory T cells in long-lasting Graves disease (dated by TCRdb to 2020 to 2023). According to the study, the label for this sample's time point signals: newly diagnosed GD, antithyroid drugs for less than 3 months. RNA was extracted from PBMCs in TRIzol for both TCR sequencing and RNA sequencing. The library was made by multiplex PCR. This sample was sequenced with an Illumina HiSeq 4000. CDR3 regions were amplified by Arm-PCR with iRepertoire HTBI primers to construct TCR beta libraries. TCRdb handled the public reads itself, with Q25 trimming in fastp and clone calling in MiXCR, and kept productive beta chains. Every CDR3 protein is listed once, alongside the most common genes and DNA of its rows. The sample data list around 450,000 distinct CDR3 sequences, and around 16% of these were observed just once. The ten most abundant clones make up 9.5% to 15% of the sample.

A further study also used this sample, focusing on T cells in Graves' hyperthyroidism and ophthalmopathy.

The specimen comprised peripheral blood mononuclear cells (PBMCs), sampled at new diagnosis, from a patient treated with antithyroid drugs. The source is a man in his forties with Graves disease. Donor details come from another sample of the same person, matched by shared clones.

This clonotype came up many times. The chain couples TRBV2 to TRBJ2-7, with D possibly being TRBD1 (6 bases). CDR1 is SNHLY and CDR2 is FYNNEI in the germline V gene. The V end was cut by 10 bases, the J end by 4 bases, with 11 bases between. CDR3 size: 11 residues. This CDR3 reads CATTGRYEQYF. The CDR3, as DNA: TGTGCCACCACAGGGCGGTACGAGCAGTACTTC. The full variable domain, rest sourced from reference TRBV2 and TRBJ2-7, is EPEVTQTPSHQVTQMGQEVILRCVPISNHLYFYWYRQILGQKVEFLVSFYNNEISEKSEIFDDQFSVERPDGSNFTLKIRSTKLEDSAMYFCATTGRYEQYFGPGTRLTVT.

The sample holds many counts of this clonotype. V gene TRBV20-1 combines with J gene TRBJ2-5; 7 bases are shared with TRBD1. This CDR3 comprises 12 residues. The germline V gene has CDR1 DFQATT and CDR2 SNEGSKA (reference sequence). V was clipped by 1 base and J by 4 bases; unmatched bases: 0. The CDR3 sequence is CSARGTGETQYF. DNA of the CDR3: TGCAGTGCTAGAGGGACAGGAGAGACCCAGTACTTC.

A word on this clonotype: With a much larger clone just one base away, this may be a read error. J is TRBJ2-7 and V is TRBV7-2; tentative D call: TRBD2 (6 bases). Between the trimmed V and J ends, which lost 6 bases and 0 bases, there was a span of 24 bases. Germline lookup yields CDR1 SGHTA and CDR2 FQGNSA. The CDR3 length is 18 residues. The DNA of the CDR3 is TGTGCCAGCAGACCTTTCGGCTTATCGGGAGTGGGCTCCTACGAGCAGTACTTC. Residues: CASRPFGLSGVGSYEQYF.